These T cell receptor beta chains were read from a single sample in a study of T cells after yellow fever vaccination. MiXCR was run by TCRdb on the 5' RACE reads, yielding one entry per CDR3 protein. The sample has 300,000 to 350,000 distinct CDR3 sequences; less than 9.5% are singletons. Here the sequenced sample was PBMCs, taken about 49 days after the first yellow fever vaccination. Every receptor here comes from a man aged 18 to 30 who received the YFV17D yellow fever vaccine. Each CDR3 is given without its conserved first and last residue.

CDR3: ASSLDLGQGSNQPQH; V: TRBV5-8; J: TRBJ1-5
CDR3: ASSKPGLNTGELF; V: TRBV6-1; J: TRBJ2-2
CDR3: AISGGQGYEQY; V: TRBV10-3; J: TRBJ2-7
CDR3: AIATSGGDEQF; V: TRBV10-3; J: TRBJ2-1
CDR3: ASSQTQTGLYEQY; V: TRBV4-1; J: TRBJ2-7
CDR3: ASSTGLAGGTYNEQF; V: TRBV27; J: TRBJ2-1
CDR3: ASSHTSGGPNTGELF; V: TRBV5-4; J: TRBJ2-2
CDR3: SARANGGPSSSYNEQF; V: TRBV20-1; J: TRBJ2-1
CDR3: ASSLALAGASGYT; V: TRBV5-1; J: TRBJ1-2
CDR3: ASSVRLAGADTQY; V: TRBV19; J: TRBJ2-3
CDR3: ASSHIGANYGYT; V: TRBV12-3/TRBV12-4; J: TRBJ1-2
CDR3: ASSLEANTEAF; V: TRBV5-5; J: TRBJ1-1
CDR3: ASGDKTSGANVLT; V: TRBV28; J: TRBJ2-6
CDR3: ATSQHVAVSYEQY; V: TRBV3-1; J: TRBJ2-7
CDR3: SAPIGTGDEQY; V: TRBV20-1; J: TRBJ2-7
CDR3: ASSLVLAGDTQY; V: TRBV5-6; J: TRBJ2-3
CDR3: ATSRAGGADTQY; V: TRBV15; J: TRBJ2-3